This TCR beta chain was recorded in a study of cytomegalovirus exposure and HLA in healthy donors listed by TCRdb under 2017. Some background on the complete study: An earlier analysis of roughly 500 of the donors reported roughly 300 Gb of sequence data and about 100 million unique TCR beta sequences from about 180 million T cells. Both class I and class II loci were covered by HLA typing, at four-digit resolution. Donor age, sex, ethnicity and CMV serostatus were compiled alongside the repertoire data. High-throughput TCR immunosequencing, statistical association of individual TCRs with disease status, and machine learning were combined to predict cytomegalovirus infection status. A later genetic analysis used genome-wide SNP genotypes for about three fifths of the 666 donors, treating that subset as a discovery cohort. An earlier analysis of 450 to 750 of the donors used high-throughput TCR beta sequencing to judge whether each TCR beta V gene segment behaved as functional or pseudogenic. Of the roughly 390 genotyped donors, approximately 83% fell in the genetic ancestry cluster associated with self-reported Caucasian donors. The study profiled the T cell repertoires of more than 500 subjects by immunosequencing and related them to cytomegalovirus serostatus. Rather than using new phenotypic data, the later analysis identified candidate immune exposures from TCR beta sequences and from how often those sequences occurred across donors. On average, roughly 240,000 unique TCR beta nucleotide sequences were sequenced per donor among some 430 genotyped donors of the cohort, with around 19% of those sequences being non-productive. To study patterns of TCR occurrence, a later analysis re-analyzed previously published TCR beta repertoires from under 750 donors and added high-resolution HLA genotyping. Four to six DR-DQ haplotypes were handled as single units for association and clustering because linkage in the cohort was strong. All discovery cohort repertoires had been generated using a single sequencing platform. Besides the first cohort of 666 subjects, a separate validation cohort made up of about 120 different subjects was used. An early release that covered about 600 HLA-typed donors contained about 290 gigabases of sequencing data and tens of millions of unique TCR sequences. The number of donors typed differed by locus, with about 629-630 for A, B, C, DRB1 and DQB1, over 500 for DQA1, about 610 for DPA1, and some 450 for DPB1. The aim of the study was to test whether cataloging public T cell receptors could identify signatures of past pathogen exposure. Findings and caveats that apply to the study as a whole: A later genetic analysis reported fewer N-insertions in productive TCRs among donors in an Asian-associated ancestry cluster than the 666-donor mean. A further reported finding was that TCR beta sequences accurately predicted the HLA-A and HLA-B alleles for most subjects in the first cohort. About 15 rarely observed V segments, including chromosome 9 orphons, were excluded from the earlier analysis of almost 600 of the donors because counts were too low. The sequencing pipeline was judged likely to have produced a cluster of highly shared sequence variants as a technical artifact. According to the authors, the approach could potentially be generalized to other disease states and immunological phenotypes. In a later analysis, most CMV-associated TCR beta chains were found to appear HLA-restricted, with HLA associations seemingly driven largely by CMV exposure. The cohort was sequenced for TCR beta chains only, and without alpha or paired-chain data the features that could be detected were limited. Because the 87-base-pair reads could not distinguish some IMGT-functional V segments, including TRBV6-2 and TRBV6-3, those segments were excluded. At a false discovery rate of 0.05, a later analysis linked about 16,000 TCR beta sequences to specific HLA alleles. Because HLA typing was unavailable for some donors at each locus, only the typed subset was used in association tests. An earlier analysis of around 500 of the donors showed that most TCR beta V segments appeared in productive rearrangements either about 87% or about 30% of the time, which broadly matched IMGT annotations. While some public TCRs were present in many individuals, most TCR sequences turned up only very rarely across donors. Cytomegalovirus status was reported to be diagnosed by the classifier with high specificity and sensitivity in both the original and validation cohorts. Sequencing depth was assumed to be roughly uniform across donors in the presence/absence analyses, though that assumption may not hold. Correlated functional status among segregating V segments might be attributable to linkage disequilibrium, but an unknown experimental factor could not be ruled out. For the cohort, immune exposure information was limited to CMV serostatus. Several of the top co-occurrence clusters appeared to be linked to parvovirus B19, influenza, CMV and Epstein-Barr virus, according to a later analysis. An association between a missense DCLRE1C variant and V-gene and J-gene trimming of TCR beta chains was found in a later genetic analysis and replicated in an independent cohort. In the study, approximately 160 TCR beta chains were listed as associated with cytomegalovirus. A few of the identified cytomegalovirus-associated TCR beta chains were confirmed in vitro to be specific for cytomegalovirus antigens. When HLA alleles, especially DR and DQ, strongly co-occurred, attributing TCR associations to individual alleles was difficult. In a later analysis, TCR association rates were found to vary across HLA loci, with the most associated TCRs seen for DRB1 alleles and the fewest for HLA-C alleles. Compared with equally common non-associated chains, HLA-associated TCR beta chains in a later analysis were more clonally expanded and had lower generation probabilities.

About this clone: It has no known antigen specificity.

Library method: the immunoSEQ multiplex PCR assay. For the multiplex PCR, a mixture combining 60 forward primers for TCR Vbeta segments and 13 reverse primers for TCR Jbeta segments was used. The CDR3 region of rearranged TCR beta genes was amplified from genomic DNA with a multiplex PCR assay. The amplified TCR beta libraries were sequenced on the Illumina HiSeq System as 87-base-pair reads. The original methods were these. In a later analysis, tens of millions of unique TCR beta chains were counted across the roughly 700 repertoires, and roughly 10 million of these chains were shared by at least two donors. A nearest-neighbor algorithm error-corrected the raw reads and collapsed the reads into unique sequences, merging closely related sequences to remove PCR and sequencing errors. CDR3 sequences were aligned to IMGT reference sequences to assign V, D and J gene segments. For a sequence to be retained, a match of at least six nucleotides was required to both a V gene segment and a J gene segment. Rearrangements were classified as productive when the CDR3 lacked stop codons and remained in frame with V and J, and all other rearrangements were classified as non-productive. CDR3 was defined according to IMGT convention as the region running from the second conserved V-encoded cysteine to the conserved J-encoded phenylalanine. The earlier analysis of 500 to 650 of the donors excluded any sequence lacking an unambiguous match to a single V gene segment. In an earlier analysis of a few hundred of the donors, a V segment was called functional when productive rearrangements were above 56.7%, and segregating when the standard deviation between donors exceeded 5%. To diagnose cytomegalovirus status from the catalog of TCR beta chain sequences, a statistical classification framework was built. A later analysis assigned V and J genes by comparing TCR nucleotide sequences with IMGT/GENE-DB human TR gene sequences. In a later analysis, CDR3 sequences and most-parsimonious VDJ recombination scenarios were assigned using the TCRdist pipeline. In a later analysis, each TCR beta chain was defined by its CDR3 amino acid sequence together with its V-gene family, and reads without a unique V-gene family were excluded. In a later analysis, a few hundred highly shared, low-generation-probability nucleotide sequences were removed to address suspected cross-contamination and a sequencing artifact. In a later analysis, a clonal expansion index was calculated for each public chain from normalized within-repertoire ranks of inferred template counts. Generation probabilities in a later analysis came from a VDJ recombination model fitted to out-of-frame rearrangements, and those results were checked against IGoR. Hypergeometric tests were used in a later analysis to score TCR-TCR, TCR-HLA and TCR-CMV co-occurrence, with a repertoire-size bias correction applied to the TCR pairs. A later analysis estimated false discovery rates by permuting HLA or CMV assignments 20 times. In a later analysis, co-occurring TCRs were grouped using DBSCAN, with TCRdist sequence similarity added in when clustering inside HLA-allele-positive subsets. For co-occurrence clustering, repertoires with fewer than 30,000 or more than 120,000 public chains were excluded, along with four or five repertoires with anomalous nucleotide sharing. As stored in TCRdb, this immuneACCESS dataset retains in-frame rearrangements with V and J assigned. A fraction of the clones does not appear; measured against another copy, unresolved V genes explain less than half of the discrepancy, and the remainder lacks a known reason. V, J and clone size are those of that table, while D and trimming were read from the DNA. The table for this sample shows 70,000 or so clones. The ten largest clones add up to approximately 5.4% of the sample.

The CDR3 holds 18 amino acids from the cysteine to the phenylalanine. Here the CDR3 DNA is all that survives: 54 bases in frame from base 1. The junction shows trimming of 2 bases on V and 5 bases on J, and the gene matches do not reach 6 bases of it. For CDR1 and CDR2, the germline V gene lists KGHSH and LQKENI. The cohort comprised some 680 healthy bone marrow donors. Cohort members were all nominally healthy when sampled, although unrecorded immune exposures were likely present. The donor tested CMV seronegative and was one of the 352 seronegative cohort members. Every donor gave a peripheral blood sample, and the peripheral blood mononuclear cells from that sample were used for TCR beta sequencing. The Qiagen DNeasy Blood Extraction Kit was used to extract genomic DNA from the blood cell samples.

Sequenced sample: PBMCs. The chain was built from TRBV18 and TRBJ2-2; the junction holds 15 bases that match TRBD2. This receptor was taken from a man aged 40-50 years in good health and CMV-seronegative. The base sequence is TGTGCCAGCTCACCAGGACTAGCGGGAGGGCCGCGTACCGGGGAGCTGTTTTTT. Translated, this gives CASSPGLAGGPRTGELFF. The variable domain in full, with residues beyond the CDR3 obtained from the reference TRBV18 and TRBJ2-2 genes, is NAGVMQNPRHLVRRRGQEARLRCSPMKGHSHVYWYRQLPEEGLKFMVYLQKENIIDESGMPKERFSAEFPKEGPSILRIQQVVRGDSAAYFCASSPGLAGGPRTGELFFGEGSRLTVL.